The T cell receptor (beta chain) described here comes from a study of post-analysis software for immune sequencing data. Whole-study context: The study covered relapsing-remitting, secondary progressive and progressive-relapsing courses of multiple sclerosis.

Prepared libraries of TCR beta cDNA carried unique molecular identifiers. The source material, about 0.9 to 10 million T cells, gave rise to 400,000 to 550,000 cDNA molecules. One entry per CDR3 protein results from TCRdb running MiXCR on the PCR reads. The sample records 750,000 to 950,000 distinct CDR3 sequences, 35% to 55% being singletons. A remark on this clonotype: What it recognizes is unknown.

The study's findings and limits: Included in a set of roughly five TRBV segments more frequent in patients than controls were TRBV5-6, TRBV5-1 and TRBV20-1. When compared against controls, multiple sclerosis patients showed significantly lower normalized Chao1 diversity. Strong co-clustering by F measure linked samples that shared a preparation batch.

CDR1 SGHAT and CDR2 FQNNGV come from the germline V gene. CDR3 length: 15 residues. J was trimmed by 4 bases and V by 5 bases; bases with no gene match: 7. This receptor was identified in a girl aged 10 to 17 with multiple sclerosis. The chain uses TRBV11-2 and TRBJ2-7, with 11 bases lining up with TRBD2. The specimen was blood. The DNA of the CDR3 is TGTGCCAGCAGCCAAACTAGCGGGAGAACTTACGAGCAGTACTTC. This sequence encodes CASSQTSGRTYEQYF.